This paragraph covers one TCR beta chain sequence. The antigen is not known. This specimen comes from a study of spatial heterogeneity in lung cancer. The V and J ends lost 2 bases and 10 bases respectively, with 18 bases between them. CDR1 and CDR2 (germline): LGHDT, YNNKEL (reference sequence). The CDR3 loop spans 16 amino acids. General study results and limits: Counts of expanded intratumoral alpha and beta TCRs tracked tumor mutation counts.

Each TCR cDNA molecule bore a unique molecular identifier. TCRdb passed the 5' RACE reads through MiXCR, listing each CDR3 protein once. The sample consists of some 100,000 distinct CDR3 sequences, around 4.3% of them appearing once. Time point described: sample taken at primary tumor resection. The donor group consisted of some 70 patients who had untreated, early-stage non-small cell lung cancer. Researchers sequenced whole RNA taken from tumor, nontumor lung or frozen PBMC without sorting. This sequence joins TRBV3-1 and TRBJ1-6, with D perhaps TRBD1 (5 bases). The TCR was taken from a male donor with early-stage non-small cell lung cancer. The sample in question was lung tumor tissue, obtained at surgery. CDR3 sequence: CASSQTTVSSVSPLHF. The CDR3 nucleotides are TGTGCCAGCAGCCAAACGACAGTCTCCTCGGTATCACCCCTCCACTTT.